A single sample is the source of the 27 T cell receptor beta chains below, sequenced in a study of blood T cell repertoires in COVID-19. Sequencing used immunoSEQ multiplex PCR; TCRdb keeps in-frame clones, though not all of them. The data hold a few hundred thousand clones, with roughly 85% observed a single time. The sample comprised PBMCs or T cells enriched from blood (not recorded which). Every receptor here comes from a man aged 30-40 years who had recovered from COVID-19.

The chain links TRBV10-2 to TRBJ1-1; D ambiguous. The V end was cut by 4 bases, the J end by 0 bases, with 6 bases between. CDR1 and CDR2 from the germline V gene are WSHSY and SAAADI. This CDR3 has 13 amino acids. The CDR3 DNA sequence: TGCGCCAGCAGTGGAGGGTTGAACACTGAAGCTTTCTTT. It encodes CASSGGLNTEAFF.

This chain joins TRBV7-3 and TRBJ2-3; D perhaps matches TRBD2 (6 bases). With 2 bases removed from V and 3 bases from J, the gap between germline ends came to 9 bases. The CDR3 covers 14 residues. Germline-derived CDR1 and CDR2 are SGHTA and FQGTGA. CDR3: CASSLLSGTDTQYF. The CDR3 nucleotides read TGTGCCAGCAGCTTACTAAGCGGGACAGATACGCAGTATTTT.

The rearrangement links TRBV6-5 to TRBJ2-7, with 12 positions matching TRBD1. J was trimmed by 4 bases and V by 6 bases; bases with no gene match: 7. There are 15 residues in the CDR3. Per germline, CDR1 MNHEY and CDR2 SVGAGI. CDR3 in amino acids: CASSRRGQGAYEQYF. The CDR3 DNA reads TGTGCCAGCAGCCGAAGGGGACAGGGGGCTTACGAGCAGTACTTC.

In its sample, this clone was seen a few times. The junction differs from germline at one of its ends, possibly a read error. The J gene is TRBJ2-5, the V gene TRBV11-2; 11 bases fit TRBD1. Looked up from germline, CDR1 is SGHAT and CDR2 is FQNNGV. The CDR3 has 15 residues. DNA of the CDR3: TGTGCCAGCATCTTAGGGACAGGGGGCCAAGAGACCCAGTACTTC. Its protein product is CASILGTGGQETQYF.

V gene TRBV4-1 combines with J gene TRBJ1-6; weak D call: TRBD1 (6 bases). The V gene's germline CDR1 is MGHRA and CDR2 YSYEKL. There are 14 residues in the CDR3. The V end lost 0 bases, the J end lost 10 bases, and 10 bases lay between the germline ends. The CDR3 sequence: CASSQERTASPLHF. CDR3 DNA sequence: TGCGCCAGCAGCCAAGAAAGGACAGCGTCACCCCTCCACTTT.

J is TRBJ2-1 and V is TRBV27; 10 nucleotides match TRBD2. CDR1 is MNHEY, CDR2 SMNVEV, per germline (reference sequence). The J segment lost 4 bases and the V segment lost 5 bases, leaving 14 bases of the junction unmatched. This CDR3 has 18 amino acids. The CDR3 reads CASSPHVSSGGAYNEQFF. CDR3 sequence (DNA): TGTGCCAGCAGTCCCCACGTGTCTAGCGGGGGAGCGTACAATGAGCAGTTCTTC.

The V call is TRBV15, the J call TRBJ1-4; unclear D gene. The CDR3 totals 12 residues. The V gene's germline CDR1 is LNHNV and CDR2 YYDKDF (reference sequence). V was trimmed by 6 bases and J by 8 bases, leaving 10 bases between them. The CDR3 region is CATRGGEEKLFF. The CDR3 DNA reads TGTGCCACCAGGGGTGGGGAGGAAAAACTGTTTTTT.

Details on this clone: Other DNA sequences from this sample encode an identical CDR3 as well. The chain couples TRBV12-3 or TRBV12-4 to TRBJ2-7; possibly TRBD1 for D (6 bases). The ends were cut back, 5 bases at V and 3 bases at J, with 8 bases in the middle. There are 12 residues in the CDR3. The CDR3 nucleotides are TGTGCCAGCAGTCGGGACATCTACGAGCAGTACTTC. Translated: CASSRDIYEQYF.

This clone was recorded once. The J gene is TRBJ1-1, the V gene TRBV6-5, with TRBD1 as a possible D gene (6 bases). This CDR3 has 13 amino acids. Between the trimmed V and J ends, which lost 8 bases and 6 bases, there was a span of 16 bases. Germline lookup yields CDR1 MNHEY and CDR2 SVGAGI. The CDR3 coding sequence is TGTGCCAGCCGAAACAGGGCAGGTGCTGAAGCTTTCTTT. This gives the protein CASRNRAGAEAFF.

CDR3 protein: CASSFAGGDYNEQFF. CDR3 in DNA: TGTGCCAGCAGCTTTGCCGGAGGCGACTACAATGAGCAGTTCTTC. The chain joins TRBV7-3 to TRBJ2-1; the D gene is possibly TRBD2 (5 bases). Trimming took 3 bases from V and 3 from J, leaving 12 bases between them. CDR3 length equals 15 residues. Germline V gene lookup returns CDR1 SGHTA and CDR2 FQGTGA.

CDR3 coding DNA: TGCGCCAGCAGCCCCGGAGCGGGCACCCAAGAGACCCAGTACTTC. This sequence encodes CASSPGAGTQETQYF. V is TRBV5-1 and J is TRBJ2-5, with D possibly being TRBD2 (6 bases). The V and J ends lost 4 bases and 1 base respectively, with 14 bases between them. The CDR3 extends over 15 amino acids. Germline lookup yields CDR1 SGHRS and CDR2 YFSETQ.

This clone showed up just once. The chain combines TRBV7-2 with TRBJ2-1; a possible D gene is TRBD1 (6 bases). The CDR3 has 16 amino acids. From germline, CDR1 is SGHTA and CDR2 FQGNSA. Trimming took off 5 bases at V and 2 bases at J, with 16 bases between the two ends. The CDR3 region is CASSGLRGLTYNEQFF. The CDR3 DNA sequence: TGTGCCAGCAGCGGACTCAGGGGTCTAACCTACAATGAGCAGTTCTTC.

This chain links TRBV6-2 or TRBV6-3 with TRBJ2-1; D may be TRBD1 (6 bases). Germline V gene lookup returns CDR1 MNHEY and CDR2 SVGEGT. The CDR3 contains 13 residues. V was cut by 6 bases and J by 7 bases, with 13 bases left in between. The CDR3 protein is CASSTLQGNEQFF. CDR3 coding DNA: TGTGCCAGCAGCACCTTACAGGGAAATGAGCAGTTCTTC.

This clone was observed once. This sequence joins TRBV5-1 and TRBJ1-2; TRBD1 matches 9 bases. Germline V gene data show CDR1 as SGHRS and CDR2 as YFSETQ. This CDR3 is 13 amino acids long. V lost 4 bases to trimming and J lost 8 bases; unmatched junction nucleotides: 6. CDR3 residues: CASSRGQGSGYTF. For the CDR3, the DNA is TGCGCCAGCAGCCGGGGACAGGGCTCGGGCTACACCTTC.

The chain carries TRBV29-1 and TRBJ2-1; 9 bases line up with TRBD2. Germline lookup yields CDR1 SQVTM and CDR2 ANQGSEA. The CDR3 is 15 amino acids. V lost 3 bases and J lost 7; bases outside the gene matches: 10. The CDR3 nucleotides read TGCAGCGTTGAGAAGTTAAGCGGGGGGCTAAATGAGCAGTTCTTC. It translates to CSVEKLSGGLNEQFF.

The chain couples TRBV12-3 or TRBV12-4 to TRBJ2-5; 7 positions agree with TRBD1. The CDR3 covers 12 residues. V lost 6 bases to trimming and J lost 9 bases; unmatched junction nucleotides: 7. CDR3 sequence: CASSKGQGAQYF. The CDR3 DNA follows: TGTGCCAGCAGCAAAGGCCAGGGGGCCCAGTACTTC.

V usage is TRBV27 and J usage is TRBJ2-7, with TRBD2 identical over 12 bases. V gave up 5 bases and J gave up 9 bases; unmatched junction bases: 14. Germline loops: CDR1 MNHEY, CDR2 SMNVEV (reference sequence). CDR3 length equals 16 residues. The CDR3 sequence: CASSTGSSGGGSVQYF. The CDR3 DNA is TGTGCCAGCAGTACTGGATCTAGCGGGGGGGGGTCTGTGCAGTACTTC.

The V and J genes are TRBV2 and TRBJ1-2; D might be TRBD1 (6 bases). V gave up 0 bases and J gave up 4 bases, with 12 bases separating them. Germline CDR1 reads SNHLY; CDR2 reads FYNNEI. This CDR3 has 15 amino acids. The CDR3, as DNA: TGTGCCAGCAGTGAAGCAGTCCAGGGGTCCTATGGCTACACCTTC. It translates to CASSEAVQGSYGYTF.

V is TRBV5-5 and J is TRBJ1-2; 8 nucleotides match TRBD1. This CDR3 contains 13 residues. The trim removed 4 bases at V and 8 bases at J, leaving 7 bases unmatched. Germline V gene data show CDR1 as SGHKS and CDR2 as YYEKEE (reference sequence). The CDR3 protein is CASSRDRGWGYTF. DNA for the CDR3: TGTGCCAGCAGCCGAGACAGGGGCTGGGGCTACACCTTC. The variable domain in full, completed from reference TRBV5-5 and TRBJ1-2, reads DAGVTQSPTHLIKTRGQQVTLRCSPISGHKSVSWYQQVLGQGPQFIFQYYEKEERGRGNFPDRFSARQFPNYSSELNVNALLLGDSALYLCASSRDRGWGYTFGSGTRLTVV.

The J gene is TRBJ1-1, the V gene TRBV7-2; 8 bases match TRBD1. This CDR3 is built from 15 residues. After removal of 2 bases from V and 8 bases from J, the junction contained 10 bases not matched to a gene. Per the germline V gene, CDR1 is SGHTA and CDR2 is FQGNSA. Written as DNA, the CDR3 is TGTGCCAGCAGCTTAAGCCAGGGGGCTGTTTGGGAAGCTTTCTTT. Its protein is CASSLSQGAVWEAFF. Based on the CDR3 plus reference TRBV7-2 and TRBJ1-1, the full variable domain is GAGVSQSPSNKVTEKGKDVELRCDPISGHTALYWYRQSLGQGLEFLIYFQGNSAPDKSGLPSDRFSAERTGGSVSTLTIQRTQQEDSAVYLCASSLSQGAVWEAFFGQGTRLTVV.

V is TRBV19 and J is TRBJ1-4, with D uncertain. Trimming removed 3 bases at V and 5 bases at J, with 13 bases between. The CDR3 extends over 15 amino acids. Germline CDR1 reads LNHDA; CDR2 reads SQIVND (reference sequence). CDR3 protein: CASSIGRRMNEKLFF. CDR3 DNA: TGTGCCAGTAGTATCGGTAGGCGGATGAATGAAAAACTGTTTTTT.

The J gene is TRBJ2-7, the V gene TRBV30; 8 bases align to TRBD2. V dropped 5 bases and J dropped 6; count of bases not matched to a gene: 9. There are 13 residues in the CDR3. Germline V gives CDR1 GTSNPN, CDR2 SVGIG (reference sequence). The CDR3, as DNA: TGTGCCTGGTTTGGGACTAGAAATGGCGAGCAGTACTTC. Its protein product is CAWFGTRNGEQYF.

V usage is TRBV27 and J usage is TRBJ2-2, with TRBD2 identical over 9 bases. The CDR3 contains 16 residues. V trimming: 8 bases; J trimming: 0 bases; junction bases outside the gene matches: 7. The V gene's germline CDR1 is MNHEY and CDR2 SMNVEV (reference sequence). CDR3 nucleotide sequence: TGTGCCAGCCAAGTACTAGCGGGTACGAACACCGGGGAGCTGTTTTTT. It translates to CASQVLAGTNTGELFF.

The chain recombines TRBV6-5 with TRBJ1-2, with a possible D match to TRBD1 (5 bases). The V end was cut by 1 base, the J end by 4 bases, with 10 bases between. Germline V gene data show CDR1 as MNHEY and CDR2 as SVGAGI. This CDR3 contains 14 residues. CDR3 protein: CASSYLGLRYGYTF. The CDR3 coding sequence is TGTGCCAGCAGTTACTTGGGACTTCGCTATGGCTACACCTTC.

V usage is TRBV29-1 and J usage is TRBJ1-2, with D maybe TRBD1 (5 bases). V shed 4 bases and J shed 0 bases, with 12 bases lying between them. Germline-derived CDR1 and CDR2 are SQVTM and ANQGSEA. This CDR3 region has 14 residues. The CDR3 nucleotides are TGCAGCGTTGTGGGGGGTACGGCTAACTATGGCTACACCTTC. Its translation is CSVVGGTANYGYTF.

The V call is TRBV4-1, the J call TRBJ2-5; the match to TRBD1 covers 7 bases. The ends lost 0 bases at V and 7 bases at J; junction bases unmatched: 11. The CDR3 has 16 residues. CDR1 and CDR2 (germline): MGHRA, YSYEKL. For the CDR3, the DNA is TGCGCCAGCAGCCAAGATCCTCAACAGGGGTTGGGGACCCAGTACTTC. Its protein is CASSQDPQQGLGTQYF.

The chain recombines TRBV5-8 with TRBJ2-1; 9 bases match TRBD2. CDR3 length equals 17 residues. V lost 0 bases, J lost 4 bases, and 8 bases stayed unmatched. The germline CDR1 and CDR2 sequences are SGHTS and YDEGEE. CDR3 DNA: TGTGCCAGCAGCTTGGCGTGGGGCGGGGGGGTTTACAATGAGCAGTTCTTC. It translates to CASSLAWGGGVYNEQFF.